This is a list of T cell receptor beta chains from one sample in a study of control samples from healthy donors and cancer patients. The table came from immunoSEQ multiplex PCR; TCRdb's copy has only in-frame clones and leaves some out. The sample holds almost 40,000 clones, about 86% seen once. Sequenced material: PBMCs. The receptors here all came from a woman between 55 and 75 years old with lung cancer. Both conserved end residues are part of each CDR3. The D gene is left open where the match is weak. Expanded clones are given a class, and other clones once, few, many or no size at all.

j_call d_call clone_size cdr3_length v_call cdr3_nt cdr3_aa
TRBJ2-7 NA NA 12 TRBV18 TGTGCCAGCTCGCAGGACGGCTACGAGCAGTACTTC CASSQDGYEQYF
TRBJ1-2 TRBD1 NA 14 TRBV7-6 TGTGCCAGCAGCCCAGGGCGCAGGGGGCGGGGCTACACCTTC CASSPGRRGRGYTF
TRBJ1-1 NA NA 13 TRBV27 TGTGCCAGCAGTAGCCGGATGAACACTGAAGCTTTCTTT CASSSRMNTEAFF
TRBJ1-1 TRBD1 NA 18 TRBV14 TGTGCCAGCAGCCAAGATAAGGGGACAGGGGGCATGAACACTGAAGCTTTCTTT CASSQDKGTGGMNTEAFF
TRBJ2-6 NA NA 14 TRBV7-9 TGTGCCAGCAGGGAAGCCTCTGGGGCCAACGTCCTGACTTTC CASREASGANVLTF
TRBJ1-3 TRBD1 NA 14 TRBV9 TGTGCCAGCAGCCCGACAGGGGCAAGAAACACCATATATTTT CASSPTGARNTIYF
TRBJ1-2 NA few 12 TRBV27 TGTGCCAGCACAGGAGGGGGTTATGGCTACACCTTC CASTGGGYGYTF
TRBJ2-3 TRBD2 NA 17 TRBV13 TGTGCCAGCAGCTTAGGTAGGGCTAGCGGGGCCACAGATACGCAGTATTTT CASSLGRASGATDTQYF
TRBJ1-1 NA NA 12 TRBV5-6 TGTGCCAGCAGCTGGGTGAACACTGAAGCTTTCTTT CASSWVNTEAFF
TRBJ1-3 NA NA 17 TRBV6-2/TRBV6-3 TGTGCCAGCAGTTACCCACGGGCAAACGGTGGTGAAAACACCATATATTTT CASSYPRANGGENTIYF
TRBJ2-3 TRBD2 NA 15 TRBV9 TGTGCCAGCAGCCCCTTAGCGGGAGCTGCAGATACGCAGTATTTT CASSPLAGAADTQYF
TRBJ1-2 NA NA 12 TRBV7-3 TGTGCCAGCAGCTTAAATCAGGATGGCTACACCTTC CASSLNQDGYTF
TRBJ1-4 NA NA 12 TRBV19 TGTGCCAGTAGTTCCCCGGGACCAAAACTGTTTTTT CASSSPGPKLFF
TRBJ1-1 NA NA 14 TRBV7-6 TGTGCCAGCACCTCAAGAGGGGGGGACACTGAAGCTTTCTTT CASTSRGGDTEAFF
TRBJ2-1 NA NA 18 TRBV11-3 TGTGCCAGCAGCTTTGGGTCCTTACTTAGAGGGGCCCACAATGAGCAGTTCTTC CASSFGSLLRGAHNEQFF